The 29 T cell receptor beta chains in this list originate from one sample, sequenced in a study of blood T cell repertoires in COVID-19. TCRdb's copy holds only in-frame clones and misses some; the assay was immunoSEQ multiplex PCR. The sample lists 200,000 or so clones, around nine tenths occurring once. The sequenced sample consisted of peripheral blood. These receptor sequences come from a woman in her 40s who had recovered from COVID-19.

The V and J genes are TRBV19 and TRBJ2-3, with 8 bases that match TRBD2. V was clipped by 7 bases and J by 5 bases; unmatched bases: 11. In germline, CDR1 is LNHDA, CDR2 SQIVND (reference sequence). This CDR3 region has 15 residues. The CDR3 DNA reads as TGTGCCAGTAACTACCCGGGGGGGGGCGGAGATACGCAGTATTTT. Translated, it gives CASNYPGGGGDTQYF.

The chain joins TRBV6-2 or TRBV6-3 to TRBJ1-5; 11 bases line up with TRBD1. CDR1 and CDR2 from the germline V gene are MNHEY and SVGEGT. The CDR3 totals 17 residues. V was clipped by 2 bases and J by 1 base; unmatched bases: 4. The CDR3 nucleotides are TGTGCCAGCAGTTACCGGACAGGGGGCTCAAGCAATCAGCCCCAGCATTTT. This encodes CASSYRTGGSSNQPQHF.

The chain employs TRBV27 and TRBJ2-7; TRBD1 aligns across 9 bases. Germline V gene data show CDR1 as MNHEY and CDR2 as SMNVEV (reference sequence). V lost 0 bases and J lost 7; bases outside the gene matches: 7. The CDR3 is 15 amino acids. The CDR3 region has the DNA TGTGCCAGCAGTTTATCGCTTACAGGGGGCGGGGAGCAGTACTTC. Amino acids: CASSLSLTGGGEQYF.

The V call is TRBV12-3 or TRBV12-4, the J call TRBJ2-3; the D gene is possibly TRBD2 (6 bases). V dropped 4 bases and J dropped 1 base, with 6 bases sitting between them. The CDR3 runs 13 residues. The CDR3 loop reads CASSSGGTDTQYF. The CDR3 DNA sequence: TGTGCCAGCAGTTCGGGAGGCACAGATACGCAGTATTTT.

The J gene is TRBJ1-4, the V gene TRBV7-9; tentative D call: TRBD1 (6 bases). The V and J ends lost 4 bases and 12 bases respectively, with 12 bases between them. CDR3 size: 12 residues. CDR1 is SEHNR, CDR2 FQNEAQ, per germline (reference sequence). In nucleotides, the CDR3 is TGTGCCAGCAGCTCCCAGGGGATTGAACTGTTTTTT. This codes for CASSSQGIELFF.

J is TRBJ2-1 and V is TRBV7-9; D uncertain. Between the trimmed V and J ends, which lost 5 bases and 8 bases, there was a span of 10 bases. Germline V CDR1 and CDR2: SEHNR, FQNEAQ (reference sequence). The CDR3 totals 12 residues. Here the CDR3 DNA reads TGTGCCAGCAGCAATGAAGCCCATGAGCAGTTCTTC. Translated, it gives CASSNEAHEQFF.

V usage is TRBV28 and J usage is TRBJ1-5; D possibly corresponds to TRBD1 (5 bases). The germline V gene has CDR1 MDHEN and CDR2 SYDVKM. This CDR3 is 15 amino acids long. The germline V and J ends were trimmed by 3 bases and 0 bases, with 9 bases remaining between them. The CDR3 region has the DNA TGTGCCAGCAGTTTTGACAGTTATAGCAATCAGCCCCAGCATTTT. Amino acids: CASSFDSYSNQPQHF.

With regard to this clone: The same CDR3 can be traced to other DNA sequences in this sample. CDR3 nucleotides: TGTGCCAGCCGCAGGCAGGGGGATTCACCCCTCCACTTT. It yields the protein CASRRQGDSPLHF. The V gene is TRBV28, the J gene TRBJ1-6, with 7 bases lining up with TRBD1. Per germline, CDR1 MDHEN and CDR2 SYDVKM. The CDR3 is 13 amino acids. The V segment lost 8 bases and the J segment 8 bases; nucleotides outside the gene matches: 6.

The CDR3 loop reads CASSIMRWTENNEQFF. Written as DNA, the CDR3 is TGTGCCAGTAGTATAATGCGTTGGACAGAGAATAATGAGCAGTTCTTC. J is TRBJ2-1 and V is TRBV19; tentatively, D is TRBD1 (6 bases). The CDR3 spans 16 residues. Germline values: CDR1 LNHDA, CDR2 SQIVND (reference sequence). Trimming stripped 2 bases from V and 7 bases from J, with 18 bases between.

This chain's CDR3 is CASSLVGGQPQHF. CDR3 coding DNA: TGTGCCAGCAGCTTAGTTGGGGGGCAGCCCCAGCATTTT. The chain links TRBV11-2 to TRBJ1-5; tentatively, D is TRBD1 (5 bases). With 1 base removed from V and 7 bases from J, the gap between germline ends came to 8 bases. CDR1 and CDR2 (germline): SGHAT, FQNNGV. The CDR3 extends over 13 amino acids.

The chain links TRBV27 to TRBJ2-7; a possible D gene is TRBD1 (6 bases). V lost 3 bases to trimming and J lost 2 bases, with 11 bases between them. CDR3 length: 14 residues. The germline V gene has CDR1 MNHEY and CDR2 SMNVEV (reference sequence). CDR3 nucleotide sequence: TGTGCCAGCAGTTTTGCAGGGGTGGCCTACGAGCAGTACTTC. It yields the protein CASSFAGVAYEQYF.

This chain joins TRBV30 and TRBJ2-7; 12 bases are a match to TRBD2. Germline lookup yields CDR1 GTSNPN and CDR2 SVGIG (reference sequence). The CDR3 has 16 residues. J lost 5 bases, V lost 1 base, and 9 bases had no gene match. The CDR3 loop reads CAWSGLAGAAGDEQYF. The DNA of the CDR3 is TGTGCCTGGAGTGGACTAGCGGGAGCGGCCGGGGACGAGCAGTACTTC.

This clone was seen a handful of times. The chain has TRBV6-2 or TRBV6-3 and TRBJ1-1, with 8 bases identical to TRBD1. This CDR3 region has 14 residues. V lost 6 bases to trimming and J lost 3 bases; unmatched junction nucleotides: 6. Germline-derived CDR1 and CDR2 are MNHEY and SVGEGT. CDR3 loop: CASSPDRGYTEAFF. CDR3 in DNA: TGTGCCAGCAGCCCCGACAGGGGTTACACTGAAGCTTTCTTT.

The chain has TRBV2 and TRBJ2-2, with D hard to call. CDR3 length equals 15 residues. V gave up 7 bases and J gave up 1 base, with 13 bases separating them. Germline assignment: CDR1 SNHLY and CDR2 FYNNEI. The CDR3 nucleotides are TGTGCCAGCATCAACAGTCTCAAGAACACCGGGGAGCTGTTTTTT. This translates into CASINSLKNTGELFF. Filled out from reference TRBV2 and TRBJ2-2, the complete variable domain reads EPEVTQTPSHQVTQMGQEVILRCVPISNHLYFYWYRQILGQKVEFLVSFYNNEISEKSEIFDDQFSVERPDGSNFTLKIRSTKLEDSAMYFCASINSLKNTGELFFGEGSRLTVL.

The chain recombines TRBV12-3 or TRBV12-4 with TRBJ2-2; D possibly corresponds to TRBD2 (6 bases). The CDR3 runs to 13 residues. Trimming took 7 bases from V and 6 from J, leaving 12 bases between them. The chain's CDR3 is CASTRGEAGELFF. For the CDR3, the DNA is TGTGCCAGCACCCGAGGGGAGGCCGGGGAGCTGTTTTTT.

The V and J genes are TRBV7-2 and TRBJ2-1, with 11 nucleotides matching TRBD2. Germline V CDR1 and CDR2: SGHTA, FQGNSA. The CDR3 is made up of 15 amino acids. Trimming cost V 5 bases and J 6 bases; bases outside gene matches: 6. CDR3 region: CASSPGLAGLNEQFF. CDR3 DNA sequence: TGTGCCAGCAGCCCTGGACTAGCGGGCCTCAATGAGCAGTTCTTC.

The J gene is TRBJ2-7, the V gene TRBV28, with 8 positions matching TRBD1. The ends lost 5 bases at V and 0 bases at J; junction bases unmatched: 9. The CDR3 length is 16 residues. Per the germline V gene, CDR1 is MDHEN and CDR2 is SYDVKM. The chain's CDR3 is CASSPTDREFSYEQYF. The CDR3 bases are TGTGCCAGCAGTCCCACGGACAGGGAGTTCTCCTACGAGCAGTACTTC.

The genes are TRBV30 and TRBJ1-1, with D tentatively TRBD1 (6 bases). The CDR3 is 12 amino acids. V was trimmed by 2 bases and J by 12 bases, leaving 16 bases between them. Germline CDR1 and CDR2: GTSNPN and SVGIG (reference sequence). The CDR3 loop reads CAWSTLGTTTFF. In DNA form, the CDR3 reads TGTGCCTGGAGTACCTTAGGGACAACCACTTTCTTT. The whole variable domain, remainder taken from reference TRBV30 and TRBJ1-1, is SQTIHQWPATLVQPVGSPLSLECTVEGTSNPNLYWYRQAAGRGLQLLFYSVGIGQISSEVPQNLSASRPQDRQFILSSKKLLLSDSGFYLCAWSTLGTTTFFGQGTRLTVV.

The rearrangement joins TRBV14 to TRBJ2-7, with D possibly being TRBD2 (7 bases). The CDR3 sequence is 16 residues long. V was shortened by 0 bases and J by 5 bases, with 17 bases between the two germline ends. The germline CDR1 and CDR2 sequences are SGHDN and FVKESK. The DNA for the CDR3 is TGTGCCAGCAGCCAAGATCGGGGGGCAATGATCGACGAGCAGTACTTC. This codes for CASSQDRGAMIDEQYF. Full variable domain (outside the CDR3, taken from reference TRBV14 and TRBJ2-7): EAGVTQFPSHSVIEKGQTVTLRCDPISGHDNLYWYRRVMGKEIKFLLHFVKESKQDESGMPNNRFLAERTGGTYSTLKVQPAELEDSGVYFCASSQDRGAMIDEQYFGPGTRLTVT.

The gene calls are TRBV19 and TRBJ2-1; 10 bases align to TRBD2. In germline, CDR1 is LNHDA, CDR2 SQIVND (reference sequence). Germline trimming cut 6 bases from V and 4 bases from J; bases unmatched to any gene: 9. The CDR3 is 16 residues long. In DNA form, the CDR3 reads TGTGCCAGTAGCCTCCTGACTAGCGGGCGTTACAATGAGCAGTTCTTC. Amino acids: CASSLLTSGRYNEQFF.

The chain couples TRBV6-5 to TRBJ2-3; the D is unclear. The CDR3 length is 14 residues. From germline, CDR1 is MNHEY and CDR2 SVGAGI. V lost 4 bases to trimming and J lost 8 bases, with 16 bases between them. Here the CDR3 DNA reads TGTGCCAGCAGTTCCCCAGAGGCGTCGGGTACGCAGTATTTT. Encoded protein: CASSSPEASGTQYF.

This clone was recorded only once. The chain is built from TRBV6-6 and TRBJ1-5; D call uncertain. The CDR3 has 14 residues. V was trimmed by 4 bases and J by 3 bases, leaving 10 bases between them. The germline gives CDR1 MNHNY, CDR2 SVGAGI (reference sequence). The CDR3 sequence is CASSLQLPNQPQHF. Here the CDR3 DNA reads TGTGCCAGCAGTTTACAGCTCCCCAATCAGCCCCAGCATTTT.

The chain recombines TRBV27 with TRBJ1-6; possibly TRBD1 for D (5 bases). Trimming removed 7 bases from V and 7 bases from J, with 17 bases in between. The length of the CDR3 is 15 residues. Germline V CDR1 and CDR2: MNHEY, SMNVEV (reference sequence). DNA for the CDR3: TGTGCCAGCACCCTGGGGGGGGTTACAAATTCACCCCTCCACTTT. Protein sequence: CASTLGGVTNSPLHF.

This chain uses TRBV6-1 with TRBJ1-2; the match to TRBD1 covers 8 bases. Germline V gene sequence: CDR1 MNHNS, CDR2 SASEGT. The CDR3 contains 14 residues. V was pared by 2 bases and J by 5 bases, with 4 bases of the junction left unmatched. The chain's CDR3 is CASSEPTGGYGYTF. CDR3 DNA sequence: TGTGCCAGCAGTGAACCAACAGGGGGATATGGCTACACCTTC.

The chain couples TRBV27 to TRBJ1-1; 7 nucleotides align to TRBD1. There are 15 residues in the CDR3. Germline loops: CDR1 MNHEY, CDR2 SMNVEV (reference sequence). V lost 5 bases, J lost 4 bases, and 10 bases stayed unmatched. The CDR3 protein is CASSTRQGSGTEAFF. DNA for the CDR3: TGTGCCAGCAGTACTCGACAGGGTTCGGGCACTGAAGCTTTCTTT.

The CDR3 loop is CASRSKDRGYNEQFF. The CDR3 coding sequence is TGTGCCAGCAGAAGTAAGGACAGGGGTTACAATGAGCAGTTCTTC. The genes are TRBV27 and TRBJ2-1, with 9 bases aligning to TRBD1. The CDR3 runs 15 residues. The V and J ends lost 6 bases and 4 bases, in that order; junction bases with no gene match: 7. The germline V gene has CDR1 MNHEY and CDR2 SMNVEV (reference sequence).

This clone turned up a few times. The rearrangement joins TRBV10-1 to TRBJ1-4; D might be TRBD1 (6 bases). This CDR3 is built from 15 residues. Germline V gene lookup returns CDR1 WNHNN and CDR2 SYGVQD (reference sequence). V was clipped by 5 bases and J by 7 bases, with 17 bases between them. This CDR3 reads CASSTLVEQGEKLFF. The CDR3 nucleotides read TGCGCCAGCAGTACCTTAGTCGAACAGGGTGAAAAACTGTTTTTT.

The chain combines TRBV2 with TRBJ2-4; a weak D match, TRBD2 (6 bases). The CDR3 runs to 17 residues. Germline V gene lookup returns CDR1 SNHLY and CDR2 FYNNEI. V lost 0 bases and J lost 0, with 12 bases in between. CDR3 in amino acids: CASSEAGLPIAKNIQYF. CDR3 in DNA: TGTGCCAGCAGTGAAGCGGGACTCCCGATAGCCAAAAACATTCAGTACTTC.

The chain combines TRBV6-5 with TRBJ1-3; 10 bases match TRBD1. Germline values: CDR1 MNHEY, CDR2 SVGAGI. J lost 4 bases, V lost 3 bases, and 6 bases had no gene match. CDR3 length: 16 residues. CDR3 DNA sequence: TGTGCCAGCAGTTATCCGGGACAGGGGTACGGAAACACCATATATTTT. Translated: CASSYPGQGYGNTIYF.